A single T cell receptor beta chain is shown here with its context. The antigen remains undetermined. Sequencing was performed with immunoSEQ multiplex PCR; in TCRdb, only in-frame clones are kept and a portion is missing. This sample has 60,000 to 70,000 clones, with 82% found just once. This CDR3 has 17 amino acids. Germline V lookup: CDR1 SGHAT, CDR2 FQNNGV. Trimming at V came to 2 bases and at J to 6 bases, leaving 12 bases not matched to a gene. Blood sampling was done at baseline, cycle 4 day 1, and cycle 7 day 1. This sample is drawn from a study of OX40 agonist ivuxolimab in advanced cancers. The wider study: Patients received ivuxolimab, an agonistic anti-OX40 (CD134) antibody. Regarding the study as a whole: With doses of 0.1-3.0 mg/kg, partial responders showed among the lowest clonal expansion. Circulating CD4+ and CD8+ T cells showed clonal expansion by week 6 at 0.1 to 3.0 mg/kg.

Specimen: CD4+ or CD8+ T cells sorted from blood, collected in a trial of the OX40 agonist ivuxolimab. The gene calls are TRBV11-2 and TRBJ2-7, with TRBD2 matching 11 bases. The receptor was derived from an adult with an advanced solid tumor such as melanoma, head and neck, liver or kidney cancer. CDR3 coding DNA: TGTGCCAGCAGCTTATCCGTACTAGCGGGAGTAGGTGGCGAGCAGTACTTC. Translated, it gives CASSLSVLAGVGGEQYF.